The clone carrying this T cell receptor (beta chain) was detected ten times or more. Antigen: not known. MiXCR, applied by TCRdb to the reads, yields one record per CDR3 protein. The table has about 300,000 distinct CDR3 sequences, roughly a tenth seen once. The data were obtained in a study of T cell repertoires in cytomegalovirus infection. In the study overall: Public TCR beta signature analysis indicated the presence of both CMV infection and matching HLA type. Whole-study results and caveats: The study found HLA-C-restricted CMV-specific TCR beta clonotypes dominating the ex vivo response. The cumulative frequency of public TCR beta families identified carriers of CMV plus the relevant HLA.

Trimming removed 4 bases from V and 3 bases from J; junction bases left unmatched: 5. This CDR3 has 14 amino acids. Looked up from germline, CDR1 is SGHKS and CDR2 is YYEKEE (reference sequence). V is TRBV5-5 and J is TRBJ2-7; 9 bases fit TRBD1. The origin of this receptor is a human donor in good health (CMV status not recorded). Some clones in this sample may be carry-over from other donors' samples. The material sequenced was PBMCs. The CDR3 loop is CASSNGQGNYEQYF. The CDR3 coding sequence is TGTGCCAGCAGCAACGGACAGGGGAACTACGAGCAGTACTTC.